This TCR beta chain is from a study of blood T cell repertoires in COVID-19 (dated by TCRdb to about 2020). Study-level background: Collaborator samples came from the United States, Italy and Spain and covered acute and convalescent phases of COVID-19. The material from the prospective study consisted of cDNA or gDNA derived from T cells, B-cell-depleted T cells, or PBMCs. Deeply sampled blood TCRbeta repertoires from subjects exposed to, actively infected with, or recovered from COVID-19 were included in the dataset. The repertoires were released in a freely available public database intended as a resource for research on the immune response to SARS-CoV-2. Samples were obtained from the ongoing ImmuneRACE study (first 160 participants) and from over 1,000 subjects provided by 6 global collaborators. The sample metadata nearly always contained a de-identified subject ID, COVID-19 status, age in years and sex. Where available, HLA class I and class II types were taken from metadata supplied by the sample provider and were not determined by assay-based typing.

General conclusions and limits of the study: How much clinical and demographic metadata was included differed by source and by participant, and the metadata was provided uncurated.

This clone occurred once. This clone's antigen is unknown. No base qualities exist here, and no much larger clone lies one base off it. In the prospective study, participants were about 18 to 95 years old, resided in fewer than 25 geographic areas of the United States, and were enrolled through a virtual design. To assign participants to cohorts, the prospective study relied on clinical history that participants themselves reported in a screening survey and a study questionnaire. For ImmuneRACE Cohort 3, a participant was defined as recovered based on two consecutive negative NP/OP PCR tests, clearance by a healthcare professional, or resolution of symptoms. Each participant in the prospective study had whole blood, serum and a nasopharyngeal or oropharyngeal swab collected by mobile phlebotomists. Participants in the prospective study had the option to provide additional blood draws and questionnaires over a roughly two-month period. Blood samples from the prospective study were shipped frozen or at room temperature prior to DNA extraction.

The immunoSEQ Assay, a bias-controlled multiplex PCR, was used to amplify TCRbeta CDR3 regions from genomic DNA. The paper's processing steps were these. The number of nucleated cells in each sample was estimated from the amplification of reference gene primers within the assay. To quantify the absolute abundance of each unique TCRbeta CDR3 rearrangement, sequence reads were collapsed and filtered. For each sample, productive Simpson clonality was calculated as the square root of Simpson's diversity index across productive rearrangements. This is the immuneACCESS table as TCRdb keeps it, with only in-frame sequences that have V and J called. A part of the clones is gone; compared with another copy, unresolved V genes explain less than half, and the rest is unexplained. That table gives V, J and clone size, and the DNA gave D and trimming. In all, the sample holds about 290,000 clones, and around 90% of those were seen once. The top ten clones comprise 1.7% of the sample.

From a lookup of the germline V gene, CDR1 and CDR2 are SGHTA and FQGNSA. Measured from the cysteine to the phenylalanine, the CDR3 is 13 residues long. The CDR3 DNA has 39 bases and is translated from base 1. Trimming takes 3 bases from V and 9 bases from J, and the germline ends sit 14 bases apart. The receptor was derived from a woman aged 40 to 55 who had recovered from COVID-19. The rearrangement combines TRBV7-2 with TRBJ1-2; TRBD1 is possibly the D segment (6 matching bases). The specimen was PBMCs or T cells enriched from blood (not recorded which). This receptor has the CDR3 CASSLNRAPSYTF. The DNA is as follows: TGTGCCAGCAGCTTGAACAGGGCGCCCAGCTACACCTTC.